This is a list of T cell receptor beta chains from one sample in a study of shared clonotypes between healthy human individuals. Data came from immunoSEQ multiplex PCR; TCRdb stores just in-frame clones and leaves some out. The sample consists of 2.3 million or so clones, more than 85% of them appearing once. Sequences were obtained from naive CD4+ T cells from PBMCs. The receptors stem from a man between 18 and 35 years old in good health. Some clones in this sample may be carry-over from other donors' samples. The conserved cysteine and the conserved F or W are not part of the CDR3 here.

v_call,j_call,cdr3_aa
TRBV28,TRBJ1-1,ASSPPGTGNTEAF
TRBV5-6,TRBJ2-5,ASSFLLPGGDQQETQY
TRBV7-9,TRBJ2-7,ASSLTPGTSDEQY
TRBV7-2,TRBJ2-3,ASSLALALDTQY
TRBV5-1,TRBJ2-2,ASSLELAGGRGELF
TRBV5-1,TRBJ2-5,ASSFSVGKETQY
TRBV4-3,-,ASSRGPGGYEQY
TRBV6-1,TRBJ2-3,ASSEVSGQGTSTDTQY
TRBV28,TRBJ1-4,ASRDGSSGEKLF
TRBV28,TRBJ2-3,ASREAGGRSDTQY
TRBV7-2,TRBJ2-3,ASSLASSGYGESDTQY
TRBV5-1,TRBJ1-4,ASSLDYRGEKLF
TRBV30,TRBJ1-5,AWSRDSRDQPQH
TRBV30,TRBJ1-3,AWRGGTHEPSGNTIY
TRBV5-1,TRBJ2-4,ASSSSGTGGDIQY
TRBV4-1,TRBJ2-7,ASSQPLAGVAGNEQY
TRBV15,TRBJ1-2,ATSRDLPANYGYT
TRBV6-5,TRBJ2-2,ASSPRSGTGELF
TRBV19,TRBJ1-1,ASSFPGGVNTEAF
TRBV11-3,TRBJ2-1,ASSSGQLQINEQF
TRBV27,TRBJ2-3,ASSFDRGRDSRIGTDTQY
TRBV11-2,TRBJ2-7,ASSLDKLAAYEQY
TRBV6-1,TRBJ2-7,ASSAAGLGAYEQY
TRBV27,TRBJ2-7,ASSLSGLAESYEQY
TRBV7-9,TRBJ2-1,ASSLAGGDNEQF
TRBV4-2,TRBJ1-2,ASSQEPVFTGDYT
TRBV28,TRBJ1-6,ASSQFDSFSSPLH
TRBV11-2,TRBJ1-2,ASSLGAGYGYT
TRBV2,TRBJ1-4,ASSELSGQGEKLF